The entry below describes one T cell receptor (beta chain). The antigen remains undetermined. This CDR3 has 18 amino acids. CDR1 and CDR2 (germline): SGHAT, FQNNGV. Unmatched junction bases numbered 16, after V lost 7 bases and J lost 2 bases. This record belongs to a study of response to subunit inactivated influenza vaccine. Study conclusions and caveats: The authors put forward the suggestion that each seasonal influenza vaccination may bring in only a limited number of new T cells.

TCRdb recomputed calls from the RT-PCR reads with MiXCR, one row per CDR3 protein. Of hundreds of thousands of distinct CDR3 sequences listed, around 20% are singletons. The receptor was isolated from a man over 45 who received an inactivated influenza vaccine. V and J are TRBV11-2 and TRBJ2-7, with 11 nucleotides matching TRBD2. The sample was PBMCs from blood, taken 4 to 6 days after vaccination. The CDR3 DNA sequence: TGTGCCAGCACCAAGCTGGTGTGGGGACTAGCGGAGACCTACGAGCAGTACTTC. Translating gives CASTKLVWGLAETYEQYF.